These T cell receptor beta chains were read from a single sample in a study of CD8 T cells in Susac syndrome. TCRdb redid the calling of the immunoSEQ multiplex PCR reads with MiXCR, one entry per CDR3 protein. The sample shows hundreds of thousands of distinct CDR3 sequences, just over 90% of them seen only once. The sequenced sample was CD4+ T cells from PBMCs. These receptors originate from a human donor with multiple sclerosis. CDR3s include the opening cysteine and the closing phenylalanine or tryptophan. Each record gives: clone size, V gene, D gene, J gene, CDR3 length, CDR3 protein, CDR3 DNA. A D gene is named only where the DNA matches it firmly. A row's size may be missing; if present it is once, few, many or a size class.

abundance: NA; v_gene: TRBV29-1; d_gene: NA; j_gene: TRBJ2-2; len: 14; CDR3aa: CSVLGRQNTGELFF; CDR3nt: TGCAGCGTTCTGGGCCGGCAAAACACCGGGGAGCTGTTTTTT
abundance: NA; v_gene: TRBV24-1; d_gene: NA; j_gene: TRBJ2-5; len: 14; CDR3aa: CATSDSWGLETQYF; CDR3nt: TGTGCCACCAGTGATTCCTGGGGGCTGGAGACCCAGTACTTC
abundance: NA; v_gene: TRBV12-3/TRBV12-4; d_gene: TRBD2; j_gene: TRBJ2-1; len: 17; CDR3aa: CASSKRNLAGSYNEQFF; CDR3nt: TGTGCCAGCAGTAAAAGAAATCTAGCGGGCTCCTACAATGAGCAGTTCTTC
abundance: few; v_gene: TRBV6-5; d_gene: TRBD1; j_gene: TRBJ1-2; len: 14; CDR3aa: CASSYSDRDYGYTF; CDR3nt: TGTGCCAGCAGTTACTCGGACAGGGACTATGGCTACACCTTC
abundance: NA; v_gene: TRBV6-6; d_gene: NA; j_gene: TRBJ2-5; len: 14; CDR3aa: CASSYSIGRETQYF; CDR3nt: TGTGCCAGCAGTTACTCGATAGGGCGAGAGACCCAGTACTTC
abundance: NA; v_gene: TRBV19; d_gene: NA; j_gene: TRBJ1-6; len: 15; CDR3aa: CASSITASYNSPLHF; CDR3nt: TGTGCCAGTAGTATCACAGCGTCCTATAATTCACCCCTCCACTTT
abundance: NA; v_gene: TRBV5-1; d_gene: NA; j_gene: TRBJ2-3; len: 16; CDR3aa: CASSPLLVTGTDTQYF; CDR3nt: TGCGCCAGCAGCCCGCTACTAGTCACTGGCACAGATACGCAGTATTTT
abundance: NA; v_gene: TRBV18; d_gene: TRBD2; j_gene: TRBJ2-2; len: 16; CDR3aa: CASSPGTSGTGGELFF; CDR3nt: TGTGCCAGCTCACCAGGGACTAGCGGCACTGGTGGGGAGCTGTTTTTT
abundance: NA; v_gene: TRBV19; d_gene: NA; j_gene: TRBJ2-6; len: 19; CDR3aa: CASSPTDSAMISGANVLTF; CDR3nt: TGTGCCAGTAGTCCAACCGACAGTGCCATGATCTCTGGGGCCAACGTCCTGACTTTC
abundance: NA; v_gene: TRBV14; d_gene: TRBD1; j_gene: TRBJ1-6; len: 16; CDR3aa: CASSQEWGQRNSPLHF; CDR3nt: TGTGCCAGCAGCCAAGAGTGGGGACAGCGAAATTCGCCCCTCCACTTT
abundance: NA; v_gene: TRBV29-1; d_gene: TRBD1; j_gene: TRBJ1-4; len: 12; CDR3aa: CSMKGARKKLFF; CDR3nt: TGCAGCATGAAGGGGGCGCGTAAAAAACTGTTTTTT
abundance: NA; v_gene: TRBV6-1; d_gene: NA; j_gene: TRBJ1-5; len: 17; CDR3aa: CASILSKGWVSDQPQHF; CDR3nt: TGTGCCAGCATCCTAAGCAAGGGGTGGGTATCTGATCAGCCCCAGCATTTT
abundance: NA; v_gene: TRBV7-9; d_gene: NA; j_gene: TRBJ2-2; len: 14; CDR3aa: CASGHLTNTGELFF; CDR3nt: TGTGCCAGCGGCCATCTAACGAACACCGGGGAGCTGTTTTTT
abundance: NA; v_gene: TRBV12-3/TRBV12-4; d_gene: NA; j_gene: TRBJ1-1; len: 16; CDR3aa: CASSLSSWVSNTEAFF; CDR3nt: TGTGCCAGCAGTTTATCCAGCTGGGTCTCGAACACTGAAGCTTTCTTT
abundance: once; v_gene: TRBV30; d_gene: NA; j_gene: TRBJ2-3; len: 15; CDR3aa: CAWTGQTFGTDTQYF; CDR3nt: TGTGCCTGGACAGGACAGACGTTTGGCACAGATACGCAGTATTTT
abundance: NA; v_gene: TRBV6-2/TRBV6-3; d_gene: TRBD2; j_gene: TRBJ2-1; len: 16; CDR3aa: CASSTTSGGLVGEQFF; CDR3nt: TGTGCCAGCAGTACGACTAGCGGGGGCTTAGTGGGTGAGCAGTTCTTC
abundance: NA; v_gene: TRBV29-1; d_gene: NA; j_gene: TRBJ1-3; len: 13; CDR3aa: CSAGQTNGNTIYF; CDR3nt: TGCAGCGCAGGACAGACCAATGGAAACACCATATATTTT
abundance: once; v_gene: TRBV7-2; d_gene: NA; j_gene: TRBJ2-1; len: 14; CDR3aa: CASSLDGASSGQFF; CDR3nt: TGTGCCAGCAGCTTAGATGGCGCTAGTTCCGGGCAGTTCTTC
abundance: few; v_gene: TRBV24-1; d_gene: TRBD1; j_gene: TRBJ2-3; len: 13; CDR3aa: CATSVAGGDTQYF; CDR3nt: TGTGCCACCAGTGTCGCAGGGGGCGATACGCAGTATTTT
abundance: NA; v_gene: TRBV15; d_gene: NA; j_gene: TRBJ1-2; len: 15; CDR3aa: CATSHGGGELRGYTF; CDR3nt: TGTGCCACCAGCCACGGTGGGGGCGAGTTGCGTGGCTACACCTTC
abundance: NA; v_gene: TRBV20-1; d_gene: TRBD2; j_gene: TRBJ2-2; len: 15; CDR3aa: CSARETSGRTGELFF; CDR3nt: TGCAGTGCTAGAGAGACTAGCGGGAGAACCGGGGAGCTGTTTTTT
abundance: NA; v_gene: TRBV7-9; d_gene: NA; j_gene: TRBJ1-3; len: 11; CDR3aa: CASSLEDTIYF; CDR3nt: TGTGCCAGCAGCTTAGAGGACACCATATATTTT
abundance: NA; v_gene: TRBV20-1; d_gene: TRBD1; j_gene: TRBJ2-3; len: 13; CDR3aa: CSAGTGPVDTQYF; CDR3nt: TGCAGTGCCGGGACAGGGCCAGTGGATACGCAGTATTTT
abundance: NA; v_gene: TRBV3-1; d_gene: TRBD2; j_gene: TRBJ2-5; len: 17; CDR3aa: CASSHHPGLAGEETQYF; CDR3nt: TGTGCCAGCAGCCACCATCCAGGACTAGCGGGGGAAGAGACCCAGTACTTC
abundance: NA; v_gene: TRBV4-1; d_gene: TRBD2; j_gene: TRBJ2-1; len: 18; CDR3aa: CASSQDQSGGRAHNEQFF; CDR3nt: TGCGCCAGCAGCCAAGATCAATCTGGCGGGAGGGCCCACAATGAGCAGTTCTTC
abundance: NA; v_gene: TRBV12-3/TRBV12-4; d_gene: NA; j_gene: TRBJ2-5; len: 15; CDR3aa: CASRSTGERGETQYF; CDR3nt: TGTGCCAGCAGGTCTACGGGAGAGAGAGGAGAGACCCAGTACTTC
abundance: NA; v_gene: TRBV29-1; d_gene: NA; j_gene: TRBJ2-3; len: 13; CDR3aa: CGWASAGTDTQYF; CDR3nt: TGCGGATGGGCGAGCGCCGGCACAGATACGCAGTATTTT
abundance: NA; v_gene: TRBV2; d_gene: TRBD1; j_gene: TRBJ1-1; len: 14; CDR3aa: CASSLGTGGAGAFF; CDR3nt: TGTGCCAGCAGCTTGGGGACAGGGGGCGCGGGGGCTTTCTTT
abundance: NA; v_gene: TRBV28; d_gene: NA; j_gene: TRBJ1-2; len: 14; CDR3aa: CASSAGLRSYGYTF; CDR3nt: TGTGCCAGCAGTGCGGGACTCCGGAGCTATGGCTACACCTTC
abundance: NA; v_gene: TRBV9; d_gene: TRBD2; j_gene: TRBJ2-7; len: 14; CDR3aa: CASSVAGGQHEQYF; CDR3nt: TGTGCCAGCAGCGTAGCGGGGGGGCAGCACGAGCAGTACTTC
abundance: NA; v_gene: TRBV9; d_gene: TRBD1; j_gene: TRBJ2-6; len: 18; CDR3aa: CASSPRTGLSSGANVLTF; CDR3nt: TGTGCCAGCAGCCCGCGGACAGGGCTAAGCTCTGGGGCCAACGTCCTGACTTTC
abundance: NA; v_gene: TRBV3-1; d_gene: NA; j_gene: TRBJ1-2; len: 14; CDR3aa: CASSQDSTMRGYTF; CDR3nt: TGTGCCAGCAGCCAAGATTCCACGATGAGAGGCTACACCTTC
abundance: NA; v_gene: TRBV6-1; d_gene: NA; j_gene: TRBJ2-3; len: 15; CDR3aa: CASSEAPGPTDTQYF; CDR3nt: TGTGCCAGCAGTGAAGCGCCGGGACCCACAGATACGCAGTATTTT
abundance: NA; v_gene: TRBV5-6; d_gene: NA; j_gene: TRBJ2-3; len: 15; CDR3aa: CATTIGAGSTDTQYF; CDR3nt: TGTGCCACCACAATCGGAGCAGGAAGCACAGATACGCAGTATTTT
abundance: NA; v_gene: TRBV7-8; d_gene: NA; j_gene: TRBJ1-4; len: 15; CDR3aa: CASSPSRGTNEKLFF; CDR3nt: TGTGCCAGCAGCCCCTCCCGGGGAACTAATGAAAAACTGTTTTTT
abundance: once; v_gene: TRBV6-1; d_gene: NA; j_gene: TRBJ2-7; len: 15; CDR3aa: CASSIDSPAPYEQYF; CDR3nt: TGTGCCAGCAGTATAGACAGTCCGGCGCCCTACGAGCAGTACTTC
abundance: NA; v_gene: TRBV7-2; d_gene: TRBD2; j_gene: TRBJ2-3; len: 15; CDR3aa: CASSPSGSPTDTQYF; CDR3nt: TGTGCCAGCAGTCCTAGCGGGAGCCCCACAGATACGCAGTATTTT
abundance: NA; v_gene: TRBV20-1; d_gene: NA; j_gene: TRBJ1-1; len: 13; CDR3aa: CSAPEGVNTEAFF; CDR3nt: TGCAGTGCTCCGGAGGGGGTGAACACTGAAGCTTTCTTT
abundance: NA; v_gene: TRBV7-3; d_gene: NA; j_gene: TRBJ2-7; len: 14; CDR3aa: CASSLGTGYHEQYF; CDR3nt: TGTGCCAGCAGCTTAGGGACGGGCTACCACGAGCAGTACTTC
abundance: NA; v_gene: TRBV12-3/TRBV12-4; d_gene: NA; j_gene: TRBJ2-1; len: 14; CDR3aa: CASSSEQGDNEQFF; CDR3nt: TGTGCCAGCAGTTCAGAACAGGGTGACAATGAGCAGTTCTTC